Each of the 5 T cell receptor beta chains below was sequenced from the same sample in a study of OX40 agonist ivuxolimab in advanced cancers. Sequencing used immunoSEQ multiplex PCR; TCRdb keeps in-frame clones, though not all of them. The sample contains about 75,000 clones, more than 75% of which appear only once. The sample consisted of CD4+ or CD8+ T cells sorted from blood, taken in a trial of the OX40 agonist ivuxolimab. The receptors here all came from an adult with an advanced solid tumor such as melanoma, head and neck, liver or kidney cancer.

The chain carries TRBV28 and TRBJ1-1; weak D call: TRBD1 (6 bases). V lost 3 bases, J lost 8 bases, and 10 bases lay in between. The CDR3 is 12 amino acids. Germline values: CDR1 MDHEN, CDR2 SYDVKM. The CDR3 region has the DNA TGTGCCAGCAGTTTTGGGGGCAGGGAAGCTTTCTTT. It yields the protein CASSFGGREAFF.

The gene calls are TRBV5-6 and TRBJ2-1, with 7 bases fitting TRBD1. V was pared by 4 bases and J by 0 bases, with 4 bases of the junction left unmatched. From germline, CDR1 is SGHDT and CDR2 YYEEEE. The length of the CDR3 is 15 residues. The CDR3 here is CASSVRQGSYNEQFF. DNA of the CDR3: TGTGCCAGCAGCGTACGACAGGGCTCCTACAATGAGCAGTTCTTC.

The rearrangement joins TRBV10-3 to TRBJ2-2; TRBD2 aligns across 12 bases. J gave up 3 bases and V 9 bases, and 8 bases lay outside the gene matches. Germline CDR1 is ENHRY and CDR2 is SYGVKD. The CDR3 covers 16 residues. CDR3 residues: CAIPTSGGVHTGELFF. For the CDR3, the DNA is TGTGCCATACCGACTAGCGGGGGTGTACACACCGGGGAGCTGTTTTTT.

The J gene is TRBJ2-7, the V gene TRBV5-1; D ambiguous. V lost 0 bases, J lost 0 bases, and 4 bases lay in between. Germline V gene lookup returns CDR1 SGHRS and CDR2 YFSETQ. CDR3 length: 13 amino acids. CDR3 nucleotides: TGCGCCAGCAGCTTGGACAACTCCTACGAGCAGTACTTC. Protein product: CASSLDNSYEQYF.

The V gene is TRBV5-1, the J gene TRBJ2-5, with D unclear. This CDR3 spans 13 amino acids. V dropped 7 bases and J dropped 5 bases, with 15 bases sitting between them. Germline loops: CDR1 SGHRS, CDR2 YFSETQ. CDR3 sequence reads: CASSLLMGETQYF. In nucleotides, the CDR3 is TGCGCCAGCTCTTTACTTATGGGGGAGACCCAGTACTTC.